The clone carrying this T cell receptor beta chain was recorded a few times. Its matching antigen is unknown. This entry is derived from a study of T cells after yellow fever vaccination. Study-wide results and caveats: Researchers report a weaker secondary response that nonetheless peaked faster, day 5 versus 15.

The 5'RACE template-switching step produced TCR cDNA and added a universal primer site and UMIs. TCRdb processed the 5' RACE reads anew with MiXCR; each CDR3 protein has one entry. This table has about 350,000 distinct CDR3 sequences, about 8.3% appearing once. This CDR3 is built from 14 residues. V lost 1 base to trimming and J lost 1 base, with 7 bases between them. CDR1 and CDR2 (germline): LGHDT, YNNKEL (reference sequence). This chain joins TRBV3-1 and TRBJ1-1; D ambiguous. The source material was PBMCs, sampled roughly 47 days after the first yellow fever vaccination. The clonotype comes from a man in his late teens or twenties who received the YFV17D yellow fever vaccine. The DNA for the CDR3 is TGTGCCAGCAGCCAAGCGGACGCGAACACTGAAGCTTTCTTT. Translation gives CASSQADANTEAFF.